A single sample gave rise to the 16 T cell receptor beta chains below, sequenced in a study of T cells in Graves' hyperthyroidism and ophthalmopathy. RNA transcripts yielded amplified TCR beta CDR3 regions. TCR CDR3 regions were first amplified by RT-PCR with HTBI primers. TCRdb re-analysed the multiplex PCR reads in MiXCR, keeping a single row per CDR3 protein. The table includes about 580,000 distinct CDR3 sequences, under 60% detected once. The specimen was peripheral blood or thyroid tissue (not recorded which). The receptors derive from a young woman with Graves' hyperthyroidism.

Notes on this clonotype: A read error is possible here, since a much larger clone lies one base away. The V call is TRBV20-1, the J call TRBJ1-5; 7 bases agree with TRBD1. V was pared by 4 bases and J by 4 bases, with 4 bases of the junction left unmatched. The CDR3 is 13 amino acids. Per germline, CDR1 DFQATT and CDR2 SNEGSKA (reference sequence). This chain's CDR3 is CSATTGINQPQHF. For the CDR3, the DNA is TGCAGTGCTACGACAGGGATTAATCAGCCCCAGCATTTT.

This clonotype was seen many times. This may come from a read error, since a much larger clone is one base off. V and J are TRBV10-3 and TRBJ2-5, with D possibly matching TRBD1 (6 bases). The V gene's germline CDR1 is ENHRY and CDR2 SYGVKD. With 4 bases removed from V and 9 bases from J, the gap between germline ends came to 18 bases. This CDR3 comprises 14 residues. The CDR3 DNA sequence: TGTGCCATCAGTGGGGCAGGGGTTTTGGAGGCCCAGTACTTC. Protein product: CAISGAGVLEAQYF.

Only a few counts were recorded for this clonotype. This chain links TRBV6-1 with TRBJ2-3; TRBD1 matches 10 bases. V lost 10 bases and J lost 4; bases outside the gene matches: 5. Germline CDR1 MNHNS, CDR2 SASEGT. CDR3 length equals 13 residues. The CDR3 bases are TGTGCCATAGGACAGGGGGAAGCAGATACGCAGTATTTT. Translating it yields CAIGQGEADTQYF.

This clonotype was seen many times. The genes are TRBV5-1 and TRBJ1-5; tentative D call: TRBD1 (6 bases). V was cut by 1 base and J by 8 bases, with 16 bases left in between. Germline V gene data show CDR1 as SGHRS and CDR2 as YFSETQ. The CDR3 totals 15 residues. DNA for the CDR3: TGCGCCAGCAGCTTGTTTGGCGGGGGCGAAGAGCCCCAGCATTTT. Residues: CASSLFGGGEEPQHF.

In DNA, the CDR3 is TGCAGCCCCCCGGGACGGACGAGCTCTGGAAACACCATATATTTT. Translating it yields CSPPGRTSSGNTIYF. The chain has TRBV29-1 and TRBJ1-3, with a tentative D call TRBD1 (5 bases). The CDR3 covers 15 residues. Germline V CDR1 and CDR2: SQVTM, ANQGSEA. V dropped 8 bases and J dropped 0 bases, with 17 bases sitting between them.

The J gene is TRBJ2-7, the V gene TRBV6-5; D unresolved. V gave up 2 bases and J gave up 7 bases, with 12 bases separating them. CDR1 is MNHEY and CDR2 is SVGAGI in the germline V gene. The CDR3 runs to 13 residues. CDR3 sequence: CASSYVLRVEQYF. DNA of the CDR3: TGTGCCAGCAGTTACGTTCTCCGGGTTGAGCAGTACTTC.

A single count supports this clonotype. This rearrangement joins TRBV9 to TRBJ1-1, with TRBD1 matching 11 bases. V lost 1 base to trimming and J lost 11 bases; unmatched junction nucleotides: 4. The germline gives CDR1 SGDLS, CDR2 YYNGEE. This CDR3 comprises 13 residues. CDR3 protein: CASSVQDRGQAFF. The CDR3 DNA reads TGTGCCAGCAGCGTACAGGACAGGGGGCAGGCTTTCTTT.

A few counts support this clonotype. Germline and junction disagree at one end, which may indicate a read error. The rearrangement links TRBV3-1 to TRBJ1-2, with 7 bases aligning to TRBD1. This CDR3 has 14 residues. Germline loops: CDR1 LGHDT, CDR2 YNNKEL (reference sequence). CDR3 amino acids: CGSTQTGRGHGYTF. The CDR3 DNA sequence: TGTGGCAGCACCCAGACAGGGAGGGGACATGGCTACACCTTC.

On this clonotype: One end of the junction varies from germline; a read error may be responsible. V usage is TRBV20-1 and J usage is TRBJ2-7, with 12 bases that match TRBD2. The CDR3 is 14 amino acids. Germline CDR1 is DFQATT and CDR2 is SNEGSKA (reference sequence). CDR3 region: CSARGLAGDHEQNF. CDR3 coding DNA: TGCAGTGCTAGAGGACTAGCGGGAGATCATGAGCAGAACTTC.

Concerning this clonotype itself: A much larger clone lies a single base off, so this may be a read error. The V call is TRBV10-3, the J call TRBJ1-1, with 8 nucleotides matching TRBD1. Germline V gene sequence: CDR1 ENHRY, CDR2 SYGVKD. V was pared by 5 bases and J by 4 bases, with 9 bases of the junction left unmatched. This CDR3 is 15 amino acids long. Here the CDR3 DNA reads TGTGCCATCAGTTTCGGACAGGGAGGCGGCACTGAAGCTTTCTTT. Amino acids: CAISFGQGGGTEAFF.

The sample holds a few counts of this clonotype. This rearrangement joins TRBV2 to TRBJ2-6; tentative D call: TRBD1 (6 bases). V lost 3 bases and J lost 1, with 7 bases in between. The length of the CDR3 is 15 residues. Germline V gives CDR1 SNHLY, CDR2 FYNNEI. Written as DNA, the CDR3 is TGTGCCAGCAGTGAGCAGGGGTCTGGGGCCAACGTCCTGACTTTC. Its translation is CASSEQGSGANVLTF.

This clonotype has a handful of counts. The gene calls are TRBV24-1 and TRBJ1-2; the D is unclear. Trimming removed 3 bases from V and 4 bases from J, with 8 bases in between. Germline CDR1 KGHDR, CDR2 SFDVKD. There are 13 residues in the CDR3. Here the CDR3 reads CATSDPGSYGYTF. The CDR3 DNA sequence: TGTGCCACCAGTGATCCTGGGAGCTATGGCTACACCTTC.

This clonotype was found a few times. This rearrangement joins TRBV29-1 to TRBJ2-5, with 15 bases aligning to TRBD2. The CDR3 spans 14 residues. CDR1 and CDR2 from the germline V gene are SQVTM and ANQGSEA. Trimming cost V 6 bases and J 4 bases; bases outside gene matches: 3. The CDR3 loop is CSVTGLAGGETQYF. The CDR3 DNA is TGCAGCGTGACGGGACTAGCGGGAGGAGAGACCCAGTACTTC.

This clonotype has a count of ten or more. The V and J genes are TRBV12-3 or TRBV12-4 and TRBJ1-4; no firm D call. V was cut by 6 bases and J by 5 bases, with 13 bases left in between. The CDR3 is 14 residues long. CDR3 DNA: TGTGCCAGCAGGCCGCGGGGTTGGAATGAAAAACTGTTTTTT. It specifies CASRPRGWNEKLFF.

This clonotype was picked up a small number of times. The chain links TRBV20-1 to TRBJ1-5, with 8 bases fitting TRBD1. Germline trimming cut 7 bases from V and 6 bases from J; bases unmatched to any gene: 8. Per germline, CDR1 DFQATT and CDR2 SNEGSKA (reference sequence). This CDR3 is built from 13 residues. CDR3 loop: CSVRGQGGQPQHF. The CDR3 DNA is TGCAGTGTTCGAGGACAGGGCGGTCAGCCCCAGCATTTT.

The sample holds many counts of this clonotype. The V and J genes are TRBV19 and TRBJ1-1, with a possible D match to TRBD1 (5 bases). The CDR3 has 14 residues. Per germline, CDR1 LNHDA and CDR2 SQIVND (reference sequence). V was trimmed by 6 bases and J by 0 bases, leaving 11 bases between them. CDR3 in amino acids: CASSQGRVNTEAFF. CDR3 sequence (DNA): TGTGCCAGTAGCCAGGGCAGGGTGAACACTGAAGCTTTCTTT.